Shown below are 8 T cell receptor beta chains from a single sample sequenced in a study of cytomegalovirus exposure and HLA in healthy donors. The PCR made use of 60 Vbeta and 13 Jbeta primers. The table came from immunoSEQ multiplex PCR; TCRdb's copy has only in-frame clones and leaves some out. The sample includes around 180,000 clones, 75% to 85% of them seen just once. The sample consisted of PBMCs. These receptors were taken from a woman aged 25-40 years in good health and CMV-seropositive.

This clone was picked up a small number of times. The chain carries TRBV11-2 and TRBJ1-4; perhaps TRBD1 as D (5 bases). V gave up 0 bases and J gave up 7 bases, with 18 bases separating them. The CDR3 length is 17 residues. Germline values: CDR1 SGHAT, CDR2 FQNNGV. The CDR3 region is CASSLDHWRGEIEKLFF. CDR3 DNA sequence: TGTGCCAGCAGCTTAGATCATTGGAGGGGCGAGATTGAAAAACTGTTTTTT.

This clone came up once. The CDR3 loop is CASSLQDSGNTIYF. The CDR3 DNA sequence: TGTGCCAGCAGTTTACAGGACTCTGGAAACACCATATATTTT. V and J are TRBV6-5 and TRBJ1-3; perhaps TRBD1 as D (5 bases). The CDR3 spans 14 residues. V lost 4 bases and J 0 bases, leaving 7 bases between the germline ends. The germline CDR1 and CDR2 sequences are MNHEY and SVGAGI.

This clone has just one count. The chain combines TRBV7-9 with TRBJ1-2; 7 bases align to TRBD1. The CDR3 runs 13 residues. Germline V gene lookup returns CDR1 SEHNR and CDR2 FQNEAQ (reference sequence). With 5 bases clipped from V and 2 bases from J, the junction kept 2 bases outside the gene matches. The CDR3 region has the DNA TGTGCCAGCAGCGTGGGACAGAACTATGGCTACACCTTC. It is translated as CASSVGQNYGYTF. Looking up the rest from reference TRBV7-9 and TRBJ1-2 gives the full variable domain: DTGVSQNPRHKITKRGQNVTFRCDPISEHNRLYWYRQTLGQGPEFLTYFQNEAQLEKSRLLSDRFSAERPKGSFSTLEIQRTEQGDSAMYLCASSVGQNYGYTFGSGTRLTVV.

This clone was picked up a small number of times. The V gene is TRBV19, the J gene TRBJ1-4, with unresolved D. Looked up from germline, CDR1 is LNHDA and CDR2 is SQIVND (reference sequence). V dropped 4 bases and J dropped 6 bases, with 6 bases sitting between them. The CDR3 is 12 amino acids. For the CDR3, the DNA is TGTGCCAGTAGTACGAGGGATGAAAAACTGTTTTTT. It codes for CASSTRDEKLFF.

DNA of the CDR3: TGTGCCAGCAGCAAAGGGGGGACTAGCAGCTACAATGAGCAGTTCTTC. Protein sequence: CASSKGGTSSYNEQFF. The chain combines TRBV7-8 with TRBJ2-1, with 9 bases matching TRBD2. V trimming: 5 bases; J trimming: 3 bases; junction bases outside the gene matches: 8. Germline V CDR1 and CDR2: SGHVS, FQNEAQ. This CDR3 has 16 residues.

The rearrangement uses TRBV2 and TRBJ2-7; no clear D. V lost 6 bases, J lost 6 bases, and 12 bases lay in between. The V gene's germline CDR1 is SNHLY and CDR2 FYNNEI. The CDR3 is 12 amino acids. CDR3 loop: CASRPVVSEQYF. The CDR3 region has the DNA TGTGCCAGCAGGCCCGTAGTATCCGAGCAGTACTTC.

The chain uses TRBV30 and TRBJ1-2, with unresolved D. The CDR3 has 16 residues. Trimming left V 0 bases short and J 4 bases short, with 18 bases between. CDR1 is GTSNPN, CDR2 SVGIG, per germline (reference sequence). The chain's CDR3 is CAWSVSPIQNVYGYTF. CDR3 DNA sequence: TGTGCCTGGAGTGTATCTCCAATACAGAACGTCTATGGCTACACCTTC.

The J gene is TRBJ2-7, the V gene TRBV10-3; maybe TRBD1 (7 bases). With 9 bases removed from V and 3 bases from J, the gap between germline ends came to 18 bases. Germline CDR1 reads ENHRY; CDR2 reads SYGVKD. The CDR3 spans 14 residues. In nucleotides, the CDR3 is TGTGCCATTGGCAGGGGGGCAGGGGGCTACGAGCAGTACTTC. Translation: CAIGRGAGGYEQYF.